A single sample is the source of the 31 T cell receptor beta chains below, sequenced in a study of blood T cell repertoires in COVID-19. Some clones are missing from TCRdb's copy, which holds only in-frame ones; the method was immunoSEQ multiplex PCR. This sample carries roughly 260,000 clones, roughly nine tenths of them seen once, and the ten largest clones take over 7.5%. The sequencing input was peripheral blood. The receptors shown here come from a man aged 35 to 55 who had recovered from COVID-19.

The chain combines TRBV19 with TRBJ2-1; D gene unclear. This CDR3 comprises 15 residues. The germline CDR1 and CDR2 sequences are LNHDA and SQIVND (reference sequence). V gave up 2 bases and J gave up 0 bases, with 8 bases separating them. CDR3 in DNA: TGTGCCAGTAGTATAACGAGGAGCTCCTACAATGAGCAGTTCTTC. This translates into CASSITRSSYNEQFF.

The chain couples TRBV9 to TRBJ2-2; 10 nucleotides match TRBD2. This CDR3 contains 18 residues. V gave up 4 bases and J gave up 6 bases; unmatched junction bases: 15. Germline V lookup: CDR1 SGDLS, CDR2 YYNGEE. The CDR3 protein is CASSLVAGGAIWPGELFF. The CDR3 DNA is TGTGCCAGCAGCCTAGTAGCGGGGGGCGCCATATGGCCCGGGGAGCTGTTTTTT.

This clone was observed a single time. The V call is TRBV7-8, the J call TRBJ2-7, with a weak D call TRBD2 (5 bases). This CDR3 is built from 13 residues. Between the trimmed V and J ends, which lost 7 bases and 3 bases, there was a span of 13 bases. Germline V gene lookup returns CDR1 SGHVS and CDR2 FQNEAQ. This chain's CDR3 is CASTLGGNYEQYF. The CDR3 DNA sequence: TGTGCCAGCACCCTCGGAGGAAACTACGAGCAGTACTTC.

CDR3 coding DNA: TGTGCCACCAGCAGAGCAAGGACTGGCTATGGCTACACCTTC. Residues: CATSRARTGYGYTF. This sequence joins TRBV15 and TRBJ1-2; no clear D gene. The CDR3 has 14 residues. The V end lost 1 base, the J end lost 4 bases, and 10 bases lay between the germline ends. CDR1 and CDR2 (germline): LNHNV, YYDKDF (reference sequence). The whole variable domain, remainder taken from reference TRBV15 and TRBJ1-2, is DAMVIQNPRYQVTQFGKPVTLSCSQTLNHNVMYWYQQKSSQAPKLLFHYYDKDFNNEADTPDNFQSRRPNTSFCFLDIRSPGLGDTAMYLCATSRARTGYGYTFGSGTRLTVV.

The genes are TRBV18 and TRBJ2-2; D ambiguous. Germline V CDR1 and CDR2: KGHSH, LQKENI. V shed 3 bases and J shed 5 bases, with 16 bases lying between them. The CDR3 totals 16 residues. The chain's CDR3 is CASSPPVRIETGELFF. The CDR3 DNA reads TGTGCCAGCTCACCGCCAGTGCGGATCGAGACCGGGGAGCTGTTTTTT. Full variable domain (outside the CDR3, taken from reference TRBV18 and TRBJ2-2): NAGVMQNPRHLVRRRGQEARLRCSPMKGHSHVYWYRQLPEEGLKFMVYLQKENIIDESGMPKERFSAEFPKEGPSILRIQQVVRGDSAAYFCASSPPVRIETGELFFGEGSRLTVL.

V gene TRBV19 combines with J gene TRBJ1-5; D possibly corresponds to TRBD1 (5 bases). There are 14 residues in the CDR3. CDR1 is LNHDA and CDR2 is SQIVND in the germline V gene (reference sequence). V was cut by 7 bases and J by 1 base, with 11 bases left in between. In DNA, the CDR3 is TGTGCCAGTAACCACGGGGGGAGCAATCAGCCCCAGCATTTT. Translation gives CASNHGGSNQPQHF.

This rearrangement joins TRBV5-1 to TRBJ2-3; D is possibly TRBD1 (5 bases). CDR1 SGHRS and CDR2 YFSETQ come from the germline V gene. This CDR3 has 16 residues. The ends were cut back, 4 bases at V and 0 bases at J, with 15 bases in the middle. As DNA, the CDR3 is TGCGCCAGCAGCCGACTTAGGGGCGACAGCACAGATACGCAGTATTTT. Amino acids: CASSRLRGDSTDTQYF. The variable domain in full, completed from reference TRBV5-1 and TRBJ2-3, reads KAGVTQTPRYLIKTRGQQVTLSCSPISGHRSVSWYQQTPGQGLQFLFEYFSETQRNKGNFPGRFSGRQFSNSRSEMNVSTLELGDSALYLCASSRLRGDSTDTQYFGPGTRLTVL.

The chain employs TRBV11-2 and TRBJ2-1, with 10 bases that match TRBD2. CDR3 length: 17 amino acids. J was trimmed by 5 bases and V by 5 bases; bases with no gene match: 12. Germline CDR1 SGHAT, CDR2 FQNNGV. The CDR3 region has the DNA TGTGCCAGCAGCCATATGTGGGGGCTAGCGGGAGACAATGAGCAGTTCTTC. It specifies CASSHMWGLAGDNEQFF.

The rearrangement links TRBV7-9 to TRBJ2-3; TRBD2 aligns across 7 bases. Germline CDR1 and CDR2: SEHNR and FQNEAQ (reference sequence). The V segment lost 3 bases and the J segment 2 bases; nucleotides outside the gene matches: 11. The CDR3 has 17 amino acids. The CDR3 DNA sequence: TGTGCCAGCAGCTTCAGTCAAGCGGGACCGTACACAGATACGCAGTATTTT. It is translated as CASSFSQAGPYTDTQYF.

This clone was observed a handful of times. J is TRBJ2-2 and V is TRBV5-6; D perhaps matches TRBD1 (6 bases). Deletions cut 4 bases from V and 5 bases from J, with 21 bases between. Per germline, CDR1 SGHDT and CDR2 YYEEEE. This CDR3 comprises 17 residues. The CDR3 DNA reads TGTGCCAGCAGCCGTCCGCCCTTTCCAGGGGAAACCGGGGAGCTGTTTTTT. This translates into CASSRPPFPGETGELFF.

This chain uses TRBV19 with TRBJ2-7, with TRBD2 matching over 8 bases. V was clipped by 9 bases and J by 1 base; unmatched bases: 11. CDR1 and CDR2 (germline): LNHDA, SQIVND (reference sequence). This CDR3 is 15 amino acids long. CDR3 nucleotides: TGTGCCAGCAAAACTGAAGCGGGAGAATCCTACGAGCAGTACTTC. Protein product: CASKTEAGESYEQYF.

The V and J genes are TRBV5-4 and TRBJ2-7; D is undetermined. The V end lost 3 bases, the J end lost 7 bases, and 11 bases lay between the germline ends. The CDR3 loop spans 12 amino acids. Germline loops: CDR1 SGHNT, CDR2 YYREEE (reference sequence). The CDR3 nucleotides are TGTGCCAGCAGCTCCACAGTTGGAGAGCAGTACTTC. It yields the protein CASSSTVGEQYF.

The chain recombines TRBV9 with TRBJ2-2; the D is unclear. Germline V gene lookup returns CDR1 SGDLS and CDR2 YYNGEE. V lost 4 bases to trimming and J lost 1 base, with 11 bases between them. The CDR3 has 15 residues. CDR3 region: CASSLSTRNTGELFF. In DNA, the CDR3 is TGTGCCAGCAGCCTATCTACCCGGAACACCGGGGAGCTGTTTTTT.

This chain connects TRBV29-1 to TRBJ2-2, with D perhaps matching TRBD1 (6 bases). Per the germline V gene, CDR1 is SQVTM and CDR2 is ANQGSEA. The CDR3 is 13 amino acids. Trimming stripped 6 bases from V and 0 bases from J, with 8 bases between. CDR3 loop: CSVRTANTGELFF. In DNA form, the CDR3 reads TGCAGCGTACGGACAGCGAACACCGGGGAGCTGTTTTTT.

The chain couples TRBV7-9 to TRBJ1-2, with 9 bases aligning to TRBD1. Trimming cost V 5 bases and J 4 bases; bases outside gene matches: 14. Per the germline V gene, CDR1 is SEHNR and CDR2 is FQNEAQ (reference sequence). There are 17 residues in the CDR3. CDR3 residues: CASSPDGTGRHAYGYTF. The CDR3 DNA sequence: TGTGCCAGCAGCCCTGACGGGACAGGGCGGCATGCCTATGGCTACACCTTC.

The rearrangement uses TRBV29-1 and TRBJ2-3; 9 bases align to TRBD1. CDR1 and CDR2 from the germline V gene are SQVTM and ANQGSEA. The J segment lost 5 bases and the V segment lost 7 bases, leaving 10 bases of the junction unmatched. The CDR3 contains 14 residues. The CDR3 DNA reads TGCAGCGCCTCCCGTGGACAGGGGATAGATACGCAGTATTTT. Encoded protein: CSASRGQGIDTQYF.

The J gene is TRBJ1-2, the V gene TRBV7-2; D perhaps matches TRBD1 (6 bases). Trimming cost V 5 bases and J 4 bases, with 14 bases left between them. The CDR3 is 14 residues long. Germline assignment: CDR1 SGHTA and CDR2 FQGNSA. CDR3 amino acids: CASSQGPRGYGYTF. The CDR3 region has the DNA TGTGCCAGCAGCCAGGGGCCCCGAGGCTATGGCTACACCTTC.

The chain recombines TRBV5-1 with TRBJ1-2; no clear D. The CDR3 is made up of 13 amino acids. Germline V gene lookup returns CDR1 SGHRS and CDR2 YFSETQ. V gave up 2 bases and J gave up 6 bases, with 11 bases separating them. CDR3 coding DNA: TGCGCCAGCAGCTTTATGTGGCAAGATGGCTACACCTTC. It codes for CASSFMWQDGYTF. The full variable domain, rest sourced from reference TRBV5-1 and TRBJ1-2, is KAGVTQTPRYLIKTRGQQVTLSCSPISGHRSVSWYQQTPGQGLQFLFEYFSETQRNKGNFPGRFSGRQFSNSRSEMNVSTLELGDSALYLCASSFMWQDGYTFGSGTRLTVV.

The chain uses TRBV7-2 and TRBJ1-4, with 9 bases that match TRBD1. The CDR3 is 15 amino acids. V lost 3 bases, J lost 8 bases, and 7 bases stayed unmatched. Germline CDR1 and CDR2: SGHTA and FQGNSA. Written as DNA, the CDR3 is TGTGCCAGCAGCTTGGGACAGGGTGTGAGGGAAAAACTGTTTTTT. This gives the protein CASSLGQGVREKLFF.

V gene TRBV4-3 combines with J gene TRBJ2-2, with 9 bases aligning to TRBD2. From germline, CDR1 is LGHNA and CDR2 YSLEER. The CDR3 is 20 residues long. Trimming took 2 bases from V and 7 from J; bases not matched to a gene: 20. The CDR3 nucleotides are TGCGCCAGCAGCCAATCGGCTGGCGGGGGGGCGTTAAAGGACATCGGGGAGCTGTTTTTT. As protein: CASSQSAGGGALKDIGELFF.

The V call is TRBV6-6, the J call TRBJ1-2, with TRBD1 as a possible D gene (5 bases). CDR1 is MNHNY and CDR2 is SVGAGI in the germline V gene (reference sequence). The CDR3 extends over 13 amino acids. V was clipped by 5 bases and J by 6 bases, with 13 bases between them. CDR3 nucleotides: TGTGCCAGCAGTCGACAGCGAGACGATGGCTACACCTTC. Translating it yields CASSRQRDDGYTF.

The rearrangement joins TRBV19 to TRBJ2-1; 11 nucleotides match TRBD2. Germline assignment: CDR1 LNHDA and CDR2 SQIVND (reference sequence). V dropped 5 bases and J dropped 14; count of bases not matched to a gene: 8. The CDR3 loop spans 13 amino acids. The CDR3 region is CASSPDSGRGEFF. The CDR3 DNA is TGTGCCAGTAGTCCCGATAGCGGGAGGGGGGAGTTCTTC.

This sequence joins TRBV18 and TRBJ2-3; 12 bases agree with TRBD2. This CDR3 region has 16 residues. J was trimmed by 2 bases and V by 3 bases; bases with no gene match: 3. CDR1 and CDR2 from the germline V gene are KGHSH and LQKENI. The chain's CDR3 is CASSPLAGGNTDTQYF. The CDR3 DNA reads TGTGCCAGCTCACCGCTAGCGGGGGGGAACACAGATACGCAGTATTTT.

This chain links TRBV13 with TRBJ2-1; tentatively, D is TRBD1 (5 bases). V was pared by 5 bases and J by 4 bases, with 9 bases between. The V gene's germline CDR1 is PRHDT and CDR2 FYEKMQ (reference sequence). The CDR3 is made up of 13 amino acids. The CDR3 DNA sequence: TGTGCCAGCAGCATGGACACTTACAATGAGCAGTTCTTC. Its protein product is CASSMDTYNEQFF.

This sequence joins TRBV6-5 and TRBJ2-7; 11 nucleotides line up with TRBD2. The CDR3 is made up of 15 amino acids. The V and J ends lost 6 bases and 5 bases, in that order; junction bases with no gene match: 9. Looked up from germline, CDR1 is MNHEY and CDR2 is SVGAGI. CDR3 DNA: TGTGCCAGCAGCTCACTAGCGGGAGTAAGGAACGAGCAGTACTTC. The encoded protein is CASSSLAGVRNEQYF.

This clone was seen only a few times. The chain joins TRBV19 to TRBJ2-7; 8 bases align to TRBD1. The germline CDR1 and CDR2 sequences are LNHDA and SQIVND (reference sequence). CDR3 length: 14 amino acids. J was trimmed by 5 bases and V by 3 bases; bases with no gene match: 6. CDR3 sequence: CASSISGGVHEQYF. As DNA, the CDR3 is TGTGCCAGTAGTATTTCAGGGGGCGTCCACGAGCAGTACTTC.

This chain uses TRBV7-2 with TRBJ1-6; D is uncertain. Per the germline V gene, CDR1 is SGHTA and CDR2 is FQGNSA. The CDR3 is 16 amino acids. Trimming took 3 bases from V and 7 from J, leaving 16 bases between them. This CDR3 is CASSFSIRQTNSPLHF. For the CDR3, the DNA is TGTGCCAGCAGCTTTAGCATTCGGCAGACCAATTCACCCCTCCACTTT.

The V gene is TRBV7-6, the J gene TRBJ1-1; tentative D call: TRBD1 (5 bases). Trimming pared 3 bases from V and 1 base from J, leaving 12 bases between. The germline V gene has CDR1 SGHVS and CDR2 FNYEAQ. This CDR3 region has 15 residues. The CDR3 region is CASSLVSRGNTEAFF. The CDR3 nucleotides read TGTGCCAGCAGCTTGGTTTCAAGGGGGAACACTGAAGCTTTCTTT.

This chain links TRBV14 with TRBJ2-3, with 14 bases matching TRBD2. The CDR3 runs 17 residues. The J segment lost 6 bases and the V segment lost 1 base, leaving 6 bases of the junction unmatched. Looked up from germline, CDR1 is SGHDN and CDR2 is FVKESK. The CDR3 here is CASSQVVGLAGEDTQYF. CDR3 nucleotide sequence: TGTGCCAGCAGCCAAGTGGTGGGACTAGCGGGAGAGGATACGCAGTATTTT.

The chain carries TRBV19 and TRBJ1-6, with a tentative D call TRBD1 (5 bases). Germline CDR1 is LNHDA and CDR2 is SQIVND (reference sequence). The CDR3 loop spans 14 amino acids. The germline V and J ends were trimmed by 5 bases and 7 bases, with 12 bases remaining between them. CDR3 nucleotide sequence: TGTGCCAGTAGTTTCACAGGTGACAATTCACCCCTCCACTTT. Its protein is CASSFTGDNSPLHF.

The rearrangement joins TRBV4-2 to TRBJ2-7; 14 nucleotides agree with TRBD2. The germline V gene encodes CDR1 LGHNA and CDR2 YNFKEQ. The CDR3 spans 16 residues. Trimming cost V 1 base and J 3 bases; bases outside gene matches: 2. The CDR3 DNA reads TGTGCCAGCAGCCAAGGGGGACTAGCGGGAGTCTACGAGCAGTACTTC. It codes for CASSQGGLAGVYEQYF.